This T cell receptor (beta chain) was sequenced for a study of post-analysis software for immune sequencing data. Trimming left V 0 bases short and J 6 bases short, with 17 bases between. The CDR3 runs to 16 residues. CDR1 is SGHRS and CDR2 is YFSETQ in the germline V gene. Prepared TCR beta cDNA libraries contained unique molecular identifiers. MiXCR, run by TCRdb on the PCR reads, gives a single entry per CDR3 protein. This sample yields about 680,000 distinct CDR3 sequences, of which over 45% are seen a single time; approximately 10% belongs to the top ten. Study-wide points: The five TRBV segments detected at higher frequency in patients than in controls included TRBV5-6, TRBV5-1 and TRBV20-1.

Note on this clonotype: Its antigen is currently unknown.

Sequenced sample: blood. The sequence was collected from a girl aged 2 to 10 with multiple sclerosis. The chain has TRBV5-1 and TRBJ2-3, with D perhaps TRBD2 (6 bases). The CDR3: CASSLGLGGPHDTQYF. CDR3 nucleotides: TGCGCCAGCAGCTTGGGCCTCGGGGGTCCCCACGATACGCAGTATTTT.